This TCR beta chain was sequenced for a study of tissue T cells after allogeneic stem cell transplantation. The CDR3 has 13 residues. Germline V gene data show CDR1 as SGHRS and CDR2 as YFSETQ. Losses at the gene ends were 4 bases for V and 7 bases for J; bases not matched to a gene: 2. The method was immunoSEQ multiplex PCR; TCRdb's version includes in-frame clones alone and lacks a portion of them. The sample includes 740 or so clones, 40% to 55% of them seen just once. The material sequenced was jejunal tissue, taken at autopsy. The V call is TRBV5-1, the J call TRBJ1-4, with 9 positions matching TRBD1. The receptor was derived from a female patient aged 40 to 70 with steroid-refractory graft-versus-host disease after an allogeneic stem cell transplant. Some T cells may arise from the graft donor. The DNA for the CDR3 is TGCGCCAGCAGCAAGGGACAGGGTGAAAAACTGTTTTTT. This codes for CASSKGQGEKLFF.